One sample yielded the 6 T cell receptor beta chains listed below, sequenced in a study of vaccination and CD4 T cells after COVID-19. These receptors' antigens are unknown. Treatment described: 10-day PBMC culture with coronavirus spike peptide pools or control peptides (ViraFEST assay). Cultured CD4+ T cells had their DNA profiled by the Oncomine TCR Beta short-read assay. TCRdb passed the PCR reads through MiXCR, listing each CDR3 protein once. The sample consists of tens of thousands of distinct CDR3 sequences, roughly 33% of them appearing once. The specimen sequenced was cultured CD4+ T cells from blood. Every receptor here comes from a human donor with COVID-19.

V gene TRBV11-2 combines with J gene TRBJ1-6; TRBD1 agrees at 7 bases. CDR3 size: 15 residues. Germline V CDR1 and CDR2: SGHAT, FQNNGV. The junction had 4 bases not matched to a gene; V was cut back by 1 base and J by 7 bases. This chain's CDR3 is CASSLARDSNSPLHF. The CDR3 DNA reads TGTGCCAGCAGCTTAGCCCGGGACAGCAATTCACCCCTCCACTTT. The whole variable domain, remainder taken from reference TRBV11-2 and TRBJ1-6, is EAGVAQSPRYKIIEKRQSVAFWCNPISGHATLYWYQQILGQGPKLLIQFQNNGVVDDSQLPKDRFSAERLKGVDSTLKIQPAKLEDSAVYLCASSLARDSNSPLHFGNGTRLTVT.

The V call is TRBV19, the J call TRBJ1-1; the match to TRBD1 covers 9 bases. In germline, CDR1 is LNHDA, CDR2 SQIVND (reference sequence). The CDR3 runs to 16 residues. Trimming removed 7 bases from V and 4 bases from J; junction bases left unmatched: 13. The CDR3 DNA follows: TGTGCCAGTATCGTAGGGACAGGGCTCTGGGTCACTGAAGCTTTCTTT. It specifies CASIVGTGLWVTEAFF. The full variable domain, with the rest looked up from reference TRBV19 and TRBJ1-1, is DGGITQSPKYLFRKEGQNVTLSCEQNLNHDAMYWYRQDPGQGLRLIYYSQIVNDFQKGDIAEGYSVSREKKESFPLTVTSAQKNPTAFYLCASIVGTGLWVTEAFFGQGTRLTVV.

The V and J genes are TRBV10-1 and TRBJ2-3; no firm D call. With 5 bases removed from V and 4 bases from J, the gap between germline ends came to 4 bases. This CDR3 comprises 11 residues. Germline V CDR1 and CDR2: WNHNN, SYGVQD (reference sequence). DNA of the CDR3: TGCGCCAGCAGTAGGGCAGATACGCAGTATTTT. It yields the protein CASSRADTQYF.

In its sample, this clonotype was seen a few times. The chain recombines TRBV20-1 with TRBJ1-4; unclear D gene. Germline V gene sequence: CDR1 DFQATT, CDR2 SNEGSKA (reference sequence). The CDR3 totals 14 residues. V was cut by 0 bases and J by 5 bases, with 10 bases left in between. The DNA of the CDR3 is TGCAGTGCTAGAGATCCTCCCGGGAATGAAAAACTGTTTTTT. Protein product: CSARDPPGNEKLFF.

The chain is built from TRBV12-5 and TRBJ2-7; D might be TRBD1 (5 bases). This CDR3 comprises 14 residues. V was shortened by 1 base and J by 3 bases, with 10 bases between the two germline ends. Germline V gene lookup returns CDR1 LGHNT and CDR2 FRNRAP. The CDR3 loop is CASGLAAGFYEQYF. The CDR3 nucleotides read TGTGCTAGTGGTTTGGCGGCAGGGTTCTACGAGCAGTACTTC.

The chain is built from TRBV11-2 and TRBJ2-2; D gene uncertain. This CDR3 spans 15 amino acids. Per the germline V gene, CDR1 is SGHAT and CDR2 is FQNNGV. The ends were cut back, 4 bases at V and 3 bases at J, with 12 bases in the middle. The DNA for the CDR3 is TGTGCCAGCAGCTCGCCTCGTGCGTACACCGGGGAGCTGTTTTTT. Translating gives CASSSPRAYTGELFF.